The clone carrying this TCR beta chain turned up a few times. The antigen is undetermined. The V gene's germline CDR1 is ENHRY and CDR2 SYGVKD. The CDR3 has 13 amino acids. V lost 8 bases and J 3 bases, leaving 8 bases between the germline ends. A J-beta primer mix and a sample-barcoded 5' primer were used in a second PCR of about 7 to 12 cycles. TCRdb called the 5' RACE reads again in MiXCR, with one record for every CDR3 protein. The sample carries approximately 2,000,000 distinct CDR3 sequences, 39% recorded once. Researchers report isolating at least 6.5 million PBMCs per sample. These data are taken from a study of blood T cells in healthy people across ages. The study's findings and limits: What prevented conclusive comparison of naive and antigen-experienced cells was that PBMCs were unsorted. Age advanced and TCR beta diversity per million T cells fell, roughly linearly. More naive CD4+ cells and higher diversity were found in long-lived than in aged donors.

The TCR was taken from a human donor in good health. This chain uses TRBV10-3 with TRBJ2-6; either TRBD1 or TRBD2 may supply D (5 bases each). The sample was blood. In DNA, the CDR3 is TGTGCCATCGGGGGTGGTGGGGCCAACGTCCTGACTTTC. Protein sequence: CAIGGGGANVLTF.